This TCR beta chain is from a study of T cells in Graves' hyperthyroidism and ophthalmopathy. This clonotype was seen only a few times. Using RNA transcripts as the source, TCR beta CDR3 regions were amplified. HTBI primers were employed in a first-round RT-PCR of the TCR CDR3. TCRdb reprocessed the multiplex PCR reads via MiXCR and lists one record per CDR3 protein. The sample includes approximately 620,000 distinct CDR3 sequences, approximately 15% of them seen just once. The receptor's source is a woman between 35 and 50 years old with Graves' ophthalmopathy. The sequenced sample was blood.

The DNA for the CDR3 is TGTGCCAGCAGCCAAGATCCGGGTTTGAGGACGCAGTATTTT. It codes for CASSQDPGLRTQYF. V usage is TRBV3-1 and J usage is TRBJ2-3; D is ambiguous. Germline lookup yields CDR1 LGHDT and CDR2 YNNKEL (reference sequence). The CDR3 loop spans 14 amino acids. V was pared by 0 bases and J by 9 bases, with 13 bases between.